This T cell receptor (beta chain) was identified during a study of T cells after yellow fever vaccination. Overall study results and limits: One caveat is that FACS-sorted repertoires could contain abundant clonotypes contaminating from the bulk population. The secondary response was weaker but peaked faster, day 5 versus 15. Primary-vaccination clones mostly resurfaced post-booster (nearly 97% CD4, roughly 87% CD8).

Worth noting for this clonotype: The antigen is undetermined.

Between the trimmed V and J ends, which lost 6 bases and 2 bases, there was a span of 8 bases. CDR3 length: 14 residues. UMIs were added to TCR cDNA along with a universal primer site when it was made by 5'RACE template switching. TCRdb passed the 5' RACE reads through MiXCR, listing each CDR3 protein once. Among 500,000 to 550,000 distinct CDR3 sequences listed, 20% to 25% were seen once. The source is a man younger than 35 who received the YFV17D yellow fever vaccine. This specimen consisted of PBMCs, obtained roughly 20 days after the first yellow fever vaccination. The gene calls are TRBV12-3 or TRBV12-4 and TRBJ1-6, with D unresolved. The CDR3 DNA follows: TGTGCCAGCAGCGAGGAGGCCTATAATTCACCCCTCCACTTT. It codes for CASSEEAYNSPLHF.